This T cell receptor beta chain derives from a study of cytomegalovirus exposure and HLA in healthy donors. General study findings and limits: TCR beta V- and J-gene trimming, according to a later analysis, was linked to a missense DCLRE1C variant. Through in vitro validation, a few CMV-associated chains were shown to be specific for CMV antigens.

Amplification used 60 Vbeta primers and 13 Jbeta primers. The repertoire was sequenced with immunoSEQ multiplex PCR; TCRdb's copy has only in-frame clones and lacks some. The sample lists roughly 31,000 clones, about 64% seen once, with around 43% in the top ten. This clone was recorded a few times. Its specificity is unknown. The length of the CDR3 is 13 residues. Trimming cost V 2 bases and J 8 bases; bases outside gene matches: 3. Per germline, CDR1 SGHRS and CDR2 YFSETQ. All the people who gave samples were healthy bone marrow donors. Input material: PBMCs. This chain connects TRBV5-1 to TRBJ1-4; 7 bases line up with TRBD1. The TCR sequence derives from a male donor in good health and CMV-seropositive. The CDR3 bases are TGCGCCAGCAGCTTTGGGACAGACGAAAAACTGTTTTTT. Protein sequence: CASSFGTDEKLFF.